A selection of T cell receptor beta chains follows, all from one sample in a study of CD8+ T cells in alopecia areata. Here immunoSEQ multiplex PCR was the method, and the copy in TCRdb shows in-frame clones only, minus some. The sample includes around 150,000 clones, roughly 82% of them seen just once. Sequenced material: CD8+ T cells sorted from blood, taken at week 4, from a patient treated with tofacitinib. The receptors shown here come from a human donor with alopecia areata. Each CDR3 is given with its conserved first and last residue. D genes are given only for firm matches. Clone size is not always given. Where it is, it says once, few, many or a class for expanded clones.

TRBD2 TRBJ2-1 TRBV7-9 - CASSPGLAGNPYNEQFF TGTGCCAGCAGCCCCGGACTAGCGGGAAACCCCTACAATGAGCAGTTCTTC
- TRBJ2-2 TRBV29-1 - CSVVYGDLTGELFF TGCAGCGTTGTTTACGGGGATCTCACCGGGGAGCTGTTTTTT
TRBD2 TRBJ2-5 TRBV5-6 - CASSSERGGLEETQYF TGTGCCAGCAGCTCTGAGCGGGGGGGCCTGGAAGAGACCCAGTACTTC
- TRBJ2-1 TRBV7-9 - CASSLTPPGLAHNEQFF TGTGCCAGCAGCTTAACTCCCCCGGGGCTAGCCCACAATGAGCAGTTCTTC
TRBD2 TRBJ2-1 TRBV6-5 once CASSFTSGYNEQFF TGTGCCAGCAGTTTTACTAGCGGGTACAATGAGCAGTTCTTC
- TRBJ2-3 TRBV5-6 - CASSRNEPRDRTDTQYF TGTGCCAGCAGCCGAAACGAACCGCGGGATCGCACAGATACGCAGTATTTT
TRBD1 TRBJ2-7 TRBV30 - CAWSEGQGFYEQYF TGTGCCTGGAGTGAGGGACAGGGGTTCTACGAGCAGTACTTC
TRBD2 TRBJ2-1 TRBV4-1 - CASSQNPLAGGPGAEQFF TGCGCCAGCAGCCAAAACCCGCTAGCGGGGGGGCCGGGGGCTGAGCAGTTCTTC
- TRBJ1-6 TRBV6-5 - CASGQGNSPLHF TGTGCCAGCGGGCAGGGGAATTCACCCCTCCACTTT
- TRBJ2-7 TRBV2 - CASSASPYEQYF TGTGCCAGCAGTGCCAGCCCCTACGAGCAGTACTTC
- TRBJ2-2 TRBV7-9 once CASIGQTFDTGELFF TGTGCCAGCATAGGACAGACGTTCGACACCGGGGAGCTGTTTTTT
TRBD2 TRBJ2-7 TRBV7-2 few CASSPGRGLGYEQYF TGTGCCAGCAGCCCCGGGAGGGGACTAGGCTACGAGCAGTACTTC
- TRBJ2-6 TRBV13 few CASSSDFSGANVLTF TGTGCCAGCAGCTCGGATTTTTCTGGGGCCAACGTCCTGACTTTC
- TRBJ1-1 TRBV29-1 - CSVDAMNTEAFF TGCAGCGTTGATGCGATGAACACTGAAGCTTTCTTT
- TRBJ1-1 TRBV19 - CASSHGTENTEAFF TGTGCCAGTAGTCATGGGACGGAGAACACTGAAGCTTTCTTT
- TRBJ2-7 TRBV4-1 - CASSQGRGQGGYEQYF TGCGCCAGCAGCCAAGGGCGTGGACAGGGAGGGTACGAGCAGTACTTC
- TRBJ1-1 TRBV13 - CASSGPDLPNTEAFF TGTGCCAGCAGCGGCCCCGACTTGCCGAACACTGAAGCTTTCTTT
- TRBJ2-7 TRBV13 - CASSLRSPGDQQYF TGTGCCAGCAGCTTAAGGTCGCCAGGGGATCAGCAGTACTTC
- TRBJ1-2 TRBV25-1 - CASSPWGENYGYTF TGTGCCAGCAGTCCCTGGGGGGAAAACTATGGCTACACCTTC
- TRBJ1-2 TRBV5-8 - CASPYGYTF TGTGCCAGCCCGTATGGCTACACCTTC
- TRBJ2-5 TRBV5-6 - CASSFKQGLETQYF TGTGCCAGCAGCTTCAAACAGGGACTAGAGACCCAGTACTTC
TRBD2 TRBJ2-1 TRBV11-2 - CASSHLAGGTYNEQFF TGTGCCAGCAGCCATCTAGCGGGGGGAACCTACAATGAGCAGTTCTTC
- TRBJ2-2 TRBV29-1 - CSGSGAGGELFF TGCAGCGGCTCAGGGGCCGGCGGGGAGCTGTTTTTT
- TRBJ2-7 TRBV30 - CAWSEQGRSYEQYF TGTGCCTGGAGTGAACAAGGACGGTCCTACGAGCAGTACTTC
- TRBJ2-5 TRBV6-5 - CATSRRGVEETQYF TGCGCCACCTCCAGAAGGGGGGTAGAAGAGACCCAGTACTTC
- TRBJ2-7 TRBV19 - CASSAQGLGYEQYF TGTGCCAGTAGTGCACAGGGTCTGGGCTACGAGCAGTACTTC
- TRBJ1-2 TRBV29-1 - CSVAATGSSMLGYTF TGCAGCGTAGCCGCAACAGGGTCCTCTATGTTGGGCTACACCTTC
TRBD2 TRBJ2-3 TRBV5-6 - CASSPGTNTQYF TGTGCCAGCAGCCCCGGGACTAATACGCAGTATTTT